These 5 T cell receptor beta chains were all obtained from the same sample, sequenced in a study of cytomegalovirus exposure and HLA in healthy donors. This table comes from immunoSEQ multiplex PCR, and its TCRdb copy is limited to in-frame clones, with some not included. The top ten hold over 2% of the sample, which has about 150,000 clones, roughly 84% seen once. The sample taken for sequencing was PBMCs. Receptor source: a human donor in good health.

The V gene is TRBV29-1, the J gene TRBJ2-3; 9 nucleotides agree with TRBD1. The V segment lost 4 bases and the J segment 0 bases; nucleotides outside the gene matches: 8. CDR1 SQVTM and CDR2 ANQGSEA come from the germline V gene. This CDR3 has 16 amino acids. The CDR3 spells CSVAGTGKTSTDTQYF. The CDR3, as DNA: TGCAGCGTTGCCGGGACAGGGAAAACTAGCACAGATACGCAGTATTTT.

The V call is TRBV28, the J call TRBJ1-4; the match to TRBD1 covers 7 bases. V trimming: 9 bases; J trimming: 5 bases; junction bases outside the gene matches: 6. This CDR3 comprises 13 residues. Germline loops: CDR1 MDHEN, CDR2 SYDVKM. The CDR3 sequence: CASNRGRNEKLFF. CDR3 coding DNA: TGTGCCAGTAACAGGGGCAGGAATGAAAAACTGTTTTTT.

CDR3 region: CASTENRIAQPQHF. DNA of the CDR3: TGTGCCAGTACCGAGAACAGGATCGCTCAGCCCCAGCATTTT. The chain is built from TRBV19 and TRBJ1-5, with a tentative D call TRBD1 (5 bases). Trimming pared 7 bases from V and 6 bases from J, leaving 16 bases between. Germline CDR1 and CDR2: LNHDA and SQIVND (reference sequence). The CDR3 is 14 amino acids.

The rearrangement links TRBV15 to TRBJ2-1, with 8 positions matching TRBD1. Germline V lookup: CDR1 LNHNV, CDR2 YYDKDF (reference sequence). The V and J ends lost 3 bases and 4 bases, in that order; junction bases with no gene match: 8. The CDR3 has 16 amino acids. CDR3 in amino acids: CATSRPDRGNYNEQFF. The CDR3 DNA follows: TGTGCCACCAGCAGGCCAGACAGGGGAAATTACAATGAGCAGTTCTTC. The variable domain in full, with the rest retrieved from reference TRBV15 and TRBJ2-1, is DAMVIQNPRYQVTQFGKPVTLSCSQTLNHNVMYWYQQKSSQAPKLLFHYYDKDFNNEADTPDNFQSRRPNTSFCFLDIRSPGLGDTAMYLCATSRPDRGNYNEQFFGPGTRLTVL.

V gene TRBV28 combines with J gene TRBJ2-6; 11 bases match TRBD1. Germline values: CDR1 MDHEN, CDR2 SYDVKM. J lost 4 bases, V lost 5 bases, and 10 bases had no gene match. The CDR3 loop spans 18 amino acids. In DNA form, the CDR3 reads TGTGCCAGCAGTCTGCCCCGGGACAGGGGGAGAGGGGCCAACGTCCTGACTTTC. It yields the protein CASSLPRDRGRGANVLTF. The full variable domain, with the rest looked up from reference TRBV28 and TRBJ2-6, is DVKVTQSSRYLVKRTGEKVFLECVQDMDHENMFWYRQDPGLGLRLIYFSYDVKMKEKGDIPEGYSVSREKKERFSLILESASTNQTSMYLCASSLPRDRGRGANVLTFGAGSRLTVL.